Sequencing of this T cell receptor (beta chain) was carried out in a study of T cell responses to AZD1222 COVID-19 vaccine. V lost 0 bases to trimming and J lost 9 bases, with 18 bases between them. The germline gives CDR1 KGHSH, CDR2 LQKENI. CDR3 length: 17 amino acids. This table comes from immunoSEQ multiplex PCR, and its TCRdb copy is limited to in-frame clones, with some not included. This sample carries about 140,000 clones, roughly 90% of them seen once, and the ten largest clones take roughly 2%. The sample was peripheral blood, taken on day 0 of AZD1222 vaccination. This clonotype was sampled from an adult in good health. The rearrangement links TRBV18 to TRBJ1-6; D is unresolved. For the CDR3, the DNA is TGTGCCAGCTCACCACCGATTACGGGGAGTGATGGTTCACCCCTCCACTTT. It translates to CASSPPITGSDGSPLHF.